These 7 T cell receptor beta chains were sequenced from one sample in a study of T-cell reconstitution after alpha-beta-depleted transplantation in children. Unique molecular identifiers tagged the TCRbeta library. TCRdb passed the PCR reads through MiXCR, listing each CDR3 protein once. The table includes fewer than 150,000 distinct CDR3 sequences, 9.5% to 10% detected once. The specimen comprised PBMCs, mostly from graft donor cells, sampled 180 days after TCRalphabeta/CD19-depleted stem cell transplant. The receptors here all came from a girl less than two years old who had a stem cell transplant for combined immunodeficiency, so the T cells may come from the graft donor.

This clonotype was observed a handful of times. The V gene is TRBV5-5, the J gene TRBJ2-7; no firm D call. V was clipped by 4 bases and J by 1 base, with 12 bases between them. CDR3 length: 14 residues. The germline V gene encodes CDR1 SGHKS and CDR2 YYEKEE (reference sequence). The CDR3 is CASSPHRASYEQYF. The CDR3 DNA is TGTGCCAGCAGCCCTCATCGAGCATCCTACGAGCAGTACTTC.

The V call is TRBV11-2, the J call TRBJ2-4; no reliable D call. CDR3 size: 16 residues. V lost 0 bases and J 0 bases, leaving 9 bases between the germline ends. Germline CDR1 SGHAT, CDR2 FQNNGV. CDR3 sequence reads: CASSLDRRRAKNIQYF. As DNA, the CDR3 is TGTGCCAGCAGCTTAGATCGCAGGAGAGCCAAAAACATTCAGTACTTC.

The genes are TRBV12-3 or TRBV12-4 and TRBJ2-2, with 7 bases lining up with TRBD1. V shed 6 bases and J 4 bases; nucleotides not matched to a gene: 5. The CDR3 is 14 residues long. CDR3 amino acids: CASSSGQFTGELFF. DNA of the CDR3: TGTGCCAGCAGCTCGGGACAGTTCACCGGGGAGCTGTTTTTT.

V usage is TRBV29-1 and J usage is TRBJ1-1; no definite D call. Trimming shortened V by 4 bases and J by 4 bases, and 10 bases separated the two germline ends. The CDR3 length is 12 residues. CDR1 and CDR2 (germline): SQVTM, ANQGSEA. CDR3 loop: CSVAMGCTEAFF. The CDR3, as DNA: TGCAGCGTTGCCATGGGGTGCACTGAAGCTTTCTTT.

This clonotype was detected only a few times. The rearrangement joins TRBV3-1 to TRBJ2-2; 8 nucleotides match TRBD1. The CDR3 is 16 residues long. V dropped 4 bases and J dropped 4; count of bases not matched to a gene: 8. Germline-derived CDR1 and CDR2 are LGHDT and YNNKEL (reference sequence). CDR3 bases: TGTGCCAGCAGCCGTGCATGGACAGGGAGCACCGGGGAGCTGTTTTTT. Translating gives CASSRAWTGSTGELFF.

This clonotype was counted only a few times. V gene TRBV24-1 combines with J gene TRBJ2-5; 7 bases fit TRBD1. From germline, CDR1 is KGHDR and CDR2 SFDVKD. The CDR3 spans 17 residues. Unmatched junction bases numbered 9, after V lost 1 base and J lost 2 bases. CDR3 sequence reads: CATSDFPRQGSQETQYF. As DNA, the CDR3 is TGTGCCACCAGTGATTTCCCTAGACAGGGTTCGCAAGAGACCCAGTACTTC.

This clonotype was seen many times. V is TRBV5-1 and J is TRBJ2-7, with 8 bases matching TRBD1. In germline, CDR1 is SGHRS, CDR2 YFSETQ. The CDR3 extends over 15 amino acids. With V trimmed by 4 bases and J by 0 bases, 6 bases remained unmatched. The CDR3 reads CASSPGQATSYEQYF. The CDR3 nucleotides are TGCGCCAGCAGCCCGGGACAGGCCACCTCCTACGAGCAGTACTTC.